This TCR beta chain was documented in a study of OX40 agonist ivuxolimab in advanced cancers. Study in general: Administration of intravenous ivuxolimab to patients occurred every 2 weeks at 0.01 to 10 mg/kg.

The sample holds a few counts of this clone. Sequencing was performed with immunoSEQ multiplex PCR; in TCRdb, only in-frame clones are kept and a portion is missing. The repertoire holds tens of thousands of clones, with roughly 84% as singletons. Germline CDR1 reads SNHLY; CDR2 reads FYNNEI. After removal of 8 bases from V and 5 bases from J, the junction contained 7 bases not matched to a gene. The CDR3 spans 13 residues. The V and J genes are TRBV2 and TRBJ1-1; TRBD1 matches 8 bases. This TCR came from an adult with an advanced solid tumor such as melanoma, head and neck, liver or kidney cancer. Source: CD4+ or CD8+ T cells sorted from blood, taken in a trial of the OX40 agonist ivuxolimab. CDR3 in DNA: TGTGCCAGCTCAGGACAGGGTGGGACTGAAGCTTTCTTT. It encodes CASSGQGGTEAFF.